This is a list of T cell receptor beta chains from one sample in a study of blood T cell repertoires in COVID-19. Produced via immunoSEQ multiplex PCR; TCRdb's table is partial and in-frame only. Of 270,000 or so clones in the sample, 70% to 90% were seen once. The sequenced material came from peripheral blood. These receptors originate from a woman aged 25 to 39 with COVID-19, enrolled during active disease. Each CDR3 is given with its conserved first and last residue. A D gene is named only where the DNA matches it firmly. A row's size may be missing; if present it is once, few, many or a size class.

>TRBD1|TRBV5-8|NA|16|TRBJ1-6
CASSVGTGAFNSPLHF
TGTGCCAGCAGCGTAGGGACAGGGGCATTCAATTCACCCCTCCACTTT
>TRBD1|TRBV7-6|NA|17|TRBJ1-6
CASSPGLGTAFNSPLHF
TGTGCCAGCAGCCCCGGGTTAGGGACAGCGTTTAATTCACCCCTCCACTTT
>TRBD1|TRBV6-5|NA|12|TRBJ1-3
CASRTGLTTIYF
TGTGCCAGCCGGACAGGGTTGACCACCATATATTTT
>TRBD2|TRBV5-6|NA|15|TRBJ2-5
CASSYPSGRQETQYF
TGTGCCAGCAGCTATCCTAGCGGCCGCCAAGAGACCCAGTACTTC
>TRBD1|TRBV7-2|NA|14|TRBJ2-1
CASSPGTGYNEQFF
TGTGCCAGCAGCCCCGGGACAGGTTACAATGAGCAGTTCTTC
>NA|TRBV27|NA|14|TRBJ1-1
CASSLSGGTTEAFF
TGTGCCAGCAGTTTATCGGGAGGGACCACTGAAGCTTTCTTT
>NA|TRBV27|NA|14|TRBJ2-7
CASSFLNVVHEQYF
TGTGCCAGCAGTTTTCTAAACGTTGTCCACGAGCAGTACTTC
>TRBD1|TRBV3-1/TRBV3-2|NA|14|TRBJ1-2
CASSPGQGTYGYTF
TGTGCCAGCAGCCCGGGACAGGGGACGTATGGCTACACCTTC
>NA|TRBV29-1|NA|12|TRBJ1-2
CRCGGGNYGYTF
TGCAGGTGCGGCGGGGGTAACTATGGCTACACCTTC
>NA|TRBV30|NA|14|TRBJ1-2
CAWSVQMANYGYTF
TGTGCCTGGAGTGTACAGATGGCTAACTATGGCTACACCTTC
>TRBD2|TRBV4-1|NA|20|TRBJ2-5
CASYPTGTSGGAFSGETQYF
TGCGCCAGCTACCCTACCGGGACTAGCGGGGGGGCGTTTAGTGGGGAGACCCAGTACTTC
>NA|TRBV5-1|NA|16|TRBJ2-1
CASSLAQGGPYNEQFF
TGCGCCAGCAGCTTGGCCCAGGGGGGACCCTACAATGAGCAGTTCTTC
>NA|TRBV7-9|NA|13|TRBJ1-2
CASSQSIHHGYTF
TGTGCCAGCAGCCAGTCGATACACCATGGCTACACCTTC
>NA|TRBV5-1|NA|15|TRBJ2-3
CASSFSTPSTDTQYF
TGCGCCAGCAGCTTCTCTACGCCTAGCACAGATACGCAGTATTTT
>NA|TRBV6-5|NA|15|TRBJ1-2
CASRLPGHTNDGYTF
TGTGCCAGCAGATTACCGGGACACACGAACGATGGCTACACCTTC
>TRBD1|TRBV2|NA|12|TRBJ1-2
CASSKQGGGYTF
TGTGCCAGCAGTAAACAGGGGGGTGGCTACACCTTC
>TRBD2|TRBV11-2|NA|16|TRBJ2-7
CASTFGTSGGSYEQYF
TGTGCCAGCACCTTCGGAACTAGCGGGGGCTCCTACGAGCAGTACTTC
>NA|TRBV7-8|NA|15|TRBJ2-7
CASSLVYAGDYEQYF
TGTGCCAGCAGCTTAGTGTACGCAGGGGACTACGAGCAGTACTTC
>TRBD1|TRBV3-1/TRBV3-2|NA|19|TRBJ1-2
CASSQIKTGGRQPLYGYTF
TGTGCCAGCAGCCAGATTAAAACAGGGGGCCGCCAGCCCCTCTATGGCTACACCTTC
>NA|TRBV12-3/TRBV12-4|NA|12|TRBJ1-3
CASSDRWNTIYF
TGTGCCAGCAGTGACAGGTGGAACACCATATATTTT
>TRBD1|TRBV18|NA|14|TRBJ1-2
CASSSAGGMDGYTF
TGTGCCAGCTCATCGGCAGGGGGCATGGATGGCTACACCTTC
>NA|TRBV7-6|NA|12|TRBJ2-1
CASSLRGNEQFF
TGTGCCAGCAGCTTAAGAGGGAATGAGCAGTTCTTC
>NA|TRBV11-2|few|13|TRBJ2-7
CASSPVSSYEQYF
TGTGCCAGCAGCCCCGTGAGCTCCTACGAGCAGTACTTC
>NA|TRBV13|once|13|TRBJ2-2
CASRQENTGELFF
TGTGCCAGCCGACAAGAGAACACCGGGGAGCTGTTTTTT
>TRBD1|TRBV6-5|NA|15|TRBJ2-3
CASSPDRGRPNTQYF
TGTGCCAGCAGCCCGGACAGGGGGCGACCGAATACGCAGTATTTT
>NA|TRBV3-1/TRBV3-2|once|14|TRBJ2-7
CASSPVGYTYEQYF
TGTGCCAGCTCCCCAGTCGGGTATACCTACGAGCAGTACTTC
>NA|TRBV19|NA|14|TRBJ2-7
CASKPGHGSYEQYF
TGTGCCAGTAAGCCGGGACATGGCTCCTACGAGCAGTACTTC
>NA|TRBV3-1/TRBV3-2|NA|17|TRBJ1-1
CASSQVYREGSDTEAFF
TGTGCCAGCAGCCAAGTATACAGGGAGGGCTCCGACACTGAAGCTTTCTTT
>TRBD1|TRBV28|once|18|TRBJ1-5
CASSSPRKTGGTNQPQHF
TGTGCCAGCAGTTCTCCCCGGAAAACAGGGGGGACCAATCAGCCCCAGCATTTT
>NA|TRBV28|NA|12|TRBJ1-1
CASSPPGQGTFF
TGTGCCAGCAGCCCCCCCGGGCAGGGGACTTTCTTT
>NA|TRBV6-5|NA|15|TRBJ1-4
CASSYGGGNNEKLFF
TGTGCCAGCAGTTACGGGGGAGGGAATAATGAAAAACTGTTTTTT
>NA|TRBV5-1|NA|15|TRBJ2-5
CASSLGPLGRETQYF
TGCGCCAGCAGCTTGGGGCCCTTGGGGCGAGAGACCCAGTACTTC
>NA|TRBV5-1|NA|12|TRBJ1-2
CASSLAGDGYTF
TGCGCCAGCAGCTTGGCAGGGGATGGCTACACCTTC
>NA|TRBV10-3|NA|16|TRBJ2-3
CAISESVTASTDTQYF
TGTGCCATCAGTGAGTCTGTTACAGCTAGCACAGATACGCAGTATTTT
>NA|TRBV19|few|13|TRBJ1-5
CATQIGVYQPQHF
TGTGCCACCCAGATTGGAGTGTATCAGCCCCAGCATTTT
>TRBD2|TRBV27|NA|16|TRBJ2-7
CASSLSIPSGGYEQYF
TGTGCCAGCAGTTTATCTATCCCTAGCGGGGGATACGAGCAGTACTTC
>TRBD1|TRBV7-8|NA|15|TRBJ2-7
CASSFWTGGFEEQYF
TGTGCCAGCAGCTTTTGGACAGGGGGCTTTGAAGAGCAGTACTTC
>NA|TRBV6-2/TRBV6-3|NA|12|TRBJ1-1
CASSRYSTEAFF
TGTGCCAGCAGTCGATACAGCACTGAAGCTTTCTTT
>NA|TRBV1|once|17|TRBJ2-5
CTSSQEASGSNQETQYF
TGCACCAGCAGCCAAGAAGCGAGCGGGAGCAATCAAGAGACCCAGTACTTC
>TRBD2|TRBV19|NA|17|TRBJ2-2
CASSTPGLAGGRGELFF
TGTGCCAGTAGTACCCCAGGACTAGCGGGGGGGCGTGGGGAGCTGTTTTTT
>TRBD1|TRBV7-9|once|16|TRBJ1-1
CASSSPAGAGGAEAFF
TGTGCCAGCAGCTCACCCGCCGGGGCAGGGGGCGCTGAAGCTTTCTTT
>NA|TRBV27|NA|15|TRBJ1-5
CASSPNRVGNQPQHF
TGTGCCAGCAGTCCAAACAGGGTTGGGAATCAGCCCCAGCATTTT
>NA|TRBV10-2|NA|14|TRBJ2-3
CASRHWEVTDTQYF
TGCGCCAGCAGACATTGGGAGGTCACAGATACGCAGTATTTT
>NA|TRBV28|NA|13|TRBJ1-5
CASSLYGDQPQHF
TGTGCCAGCAGTTTATACGGGGATCAGCCCCAGCATTTT
>TRBD1|TRBV4-1|NA|17|TRBJ1-1
CASSQDRIGTGNTEAFF
TGCGCCAGCAGCCAAGATCGAATCGGGACAGGGAACACTGAAGCTTTCTTT
>NA|TRBV27|NA|14|TRBJ2-7
CASSLTAVSNEQYF
TGTGCCAGCAGTTTAACCGCGGTTTCCAACGAGCAGTACTTC
>NA|TRBV5-4|few|12|TRBJ1-1
CASSATRTEAFF
TGTGCCAGCAGCGCTACGCGGACTGAAGCTTTCTTT
>NA|TRBV5-1|NA|14|TRBJ1-6
CASRLGRENSPLHF
TGCGCCAGCAGGCTCGGTAGGGAGAATTCACCCCTCCACTTT
>TRBD1|TRBV19|NA|13|TRBJ1-5
CASGDRLNQPQHF
TGTGCCAGTGGGGACAGACTCAATCAGCCCCAGCATTTT
>NA|TRBV7-2|NA|14|TRBJ1-2
CASSLDRAGYGYTF
TGTGCCAGCAGCTTAGACAGGGCTGGGTATGGCTACACCTTC
>TRBD2|TRBV7-9|NA|16|TRBJ2-3
CASSTLAGGPEGAQYF
TGTGCCAGCAGCACGCTAGCGGGGGGTCCCGAGGGTGCGCAGTATTTT
>NA|TRBV5-4|NA|11|TRBJ2-7
CASSRAHEQYF
TGTGCCAGCAGCCGCGCCCACGAGCAGTACTTC
>NA|TRBV18|NA|16|TRBJ1-1
CASSPKWTVLGTEAFF
TGTGCCAGCTCACCGAAATGGACAGTCCTAGGCACTGAAGCTTTCTTT
>NA|TRBV4-1|few|14|TRBJ1-2
CASNPLGSGDGYTF
TGCGCCAGCAACCCTCTCGGGTCAGGGGATGGCTACACCTTC
>TRBD2|TRBV20-1|once|15|TRBJ2-5
CSASPRDYPAETQYF
TGCAGTGCTAGTCCCCGGGACTACCCGGCAGAGACCCAGTACTTC